These 4 T cell receptor beta chains originate from one sample sequenced in a study of control samples from healthy donors and cancer patients. Repertoires were generated with immunoSEQ multiplex PCR, while TCRdb's copy carries only in-frame clones and drops some. Of about 170,000 clones in the sample, around 92% were seen once. Material for sequencing was blood. These receptors all stem from a woman in her twenties or thirties in good health.

The CDR3 spells CASSLGDRSSGNTIYF. CDR3 nucleotide sequence: TGCGCCAGCAGCTTAGGGGACAGGAGCTCTGGAAACACCATATATTTT. The V gene is TRBV5-1, the J gene TRBJ1-3; 8 bases are a match to TRBD1. The CDR3 is 16 residues long. CDR1 is SGHRS, CDR2 YFSETQ, per germline. After removal of 2 bases from V and 0 bases from J, the junction contained 4 bases not matched to a gene.

The chain couples TRBV27 to TRBJ2-5, with 9 bases identical to TRBD1. Germline CDR1 reads MNHEY; CDR2 reads SMNVEV (reference sequence). This CDR3 is 13 amino acids long. J was trimmed by 5 bases and V by 6 bases; bases with no gene match: 4. CDR3 region: CASRPDRGETQYF. CDR3 DNA sequence: TGTGCCAGCAGACCTGACAGGGGGGAGACCCAGTACTTC.

This chain connects TRBV7-3 to TRBJ2-1; 11 positions match TRBD2. Germline V CDR1 and CDR2: SGHTA, FQGTGA. Trimming removed 5 bases from V and 2 bases from J; junction bases left unmatched: 2. The CDR3 totals 15 residues. CDR3 sequence reads: CASSQTSGAYNEQFF. The CDR3, as DNA: TGTGCCAGCAGCCAGACTAGCGGGGCCTACAATGAGCAGTTCTTC. Looking up the rest from reference TRBV7-3 and TRBJ2-1 gives the full variable domain: GAGVSQTPSNKVTEKGKYVELRCDPISGHTALYWYRQSLGQGPEFLIYFQGTGAADDSGLPNDRFFAVRPEGSVSTLKIQRTERGDSAVYLCASSQTSGAYNEQFFGPGTRLTVL.

The rearrangement joins TRBV14 to TRBJ2-3, with TRBD2 matching 8 bases. The CDR3 has 15 residues. Germline trimming cut 4 bases from V and 2 bases from J; bases unmatched to any gene: 5. Germline CDR1 is SGHDN and CDR2 is FVKESK. CDR3 sequence (DNA): TGTGCCAGCAGCCGAATTAGCGGGAACACAGATACGCAGTATTTT. Amino acid sequence: CASSRISGNTDTQYF.